This is a list of T cell receptor beta chains from one sample in a study of blood T cell repertoires in COVID-19. TCRdb's table, derived via immunoSEQ multiplex PCR, lists solely in-frame clones and lacks some. This sample has about 79,000 clones; approximately 90% occur once, and the top ten carry roughly 4.4%. Specimen: peripheral blood. The receptors were sampled from a man over 45 with active COVID-19. Both conserved end residues are part of each CDR3. A D gene is named only where the DNA matches it firmly. Clone size is given for some rows only: seen once, a few or many times, or a class if the clone is expanded.

J gene,clone size,V gene,D gene,CDR3 protein,CDR3 DNA
TRBJ2-1,NA,TRBV28,NA,CASSGAFAGSYNEQFF,TGTGCCAGCAGCGGAGCTTTTGCGGGATCCTACAATGAGCAGTTCTTC
TRBJ1-4,NA,TRBV2,TRBD1,CASSESGGENEKLFF,TGTGCCAGCAGTGAGTCAGGGGGAGAGAATGAAAAACTGTTTTTT
TRBJ1-2,few,TRBV4-1,NA,CASSLRDNYGYTF,TGCGCCAGCAGCCTCAGGGATAACTATGGCTACACCTTC
TRBJ2-7,NA,TRBV6-5,NA,CASSKARDTSYEQYF,TGTGCCAGCTCCAAAGCTCGGGACACCTCCTACGAGCAGTACTTC
TRBJ1-2,NA,TRBV29-1,TRBD1,CSVAMTGGRYGYTF,TGCAGCGTTGCCATGACAGGGGGCAGGTATGGCTACACCTTC
TRBJ1-6,NA,TRBV3-1/TRBV3-2,TRBD1,CASSHDRESPLHF,TGTGCCAGCAGCCACGACAGGGAATCACCCCTCCACTTT
TRBJ2-3,few,TRBV6-4,TRBD2,CASSDSGGATDTQYF,TGTGCCAGCAGTGACAGCGGGGGGGCCACAGATACGCAGTATTTT
TRBJ2-3,NA,TRBV19,TRBD2,CASRLAGSTDTQYF,TGTGCCAGTAGACTAGCGGGCAGCACAGATACGCAGTATTTT
TRBJ2-1,NA,TRBV9,NA,CASSVQEGSYNEQFF,TGTGCCAGCAGCGTCCAGGAGGGGTCGTACAATGAGCAGTTCTTC
TRBJ2-3,NA,TRBV27,TRBD2,CASSLGLAGGGTTDTQYF,TGTGCCAGCAGTTTGGGGCTAGCGGGAGGAGGAACGACAGATACGCAGTATTTT
TRBJ2-3,NA,TRBV28,NA,CATKDPGRPLTDTQYF,TGTGCCACTAAGGATCCCGGGAGACCCCTCACAGATACGCAGTATTTT
TRBJ2-7,NA,TRBV7-9,NA,CASSRTSGGGYEQYF,TGTGCCAGCAGCAGAACTTCAGGGGGAGGCTACGAGCAGTACTTC
TRBJ2-7,once,TRBV6-4,TRBD1,CASSGDRVSYEQYF,TGTGCCAGCAGCGGGGACAGGGTATCCTACGAGCAGTACTTC
TRBJ2-2,NA,TRBV5-1,NA,CASSLAAQNTGELFF,TGCGCCAGCAGCTTGGCCGCACAGAACACCGGGGAGCTGTTTTTT
TRBJ1-5,NA,TRBV28,NA,CASSFGLNQPQHF,TGTGCCAGCAGTTTTGGACTCAATCAGCCCCAGCATTTT
TRBJ1-3,NA,TRBV9,NA,CASSAGGSGNTIYF,TGTGCCAGCAGCGCCGGGGGGTCTGGAAACACCATATATTTT
TRBJ2-7,NA,TRBV9,NA,CASSVGGSNSYEQYF,TGTGCCAGCAGCGTAGGGGGCTCAAACTCCTACGAGCAGTACTTC
TRBJ2-5,NA,TRBV29-1,TRBD2,CSVGGTSWETQYF,TGCAGCGTTGGAGGGACTAGCTGGGAGACCCAGTACTTC
TRBJ2-3,NA,TRBV30,TRBD2,CAWSGLAGTGGTDTQYF,TGTGCCTGGTCGGGACTAGCGGGTACAGGGGGCACAGATACGCAGTATTTT
TRBJ1-6,once,TRBV9,NA,CASSHRQSSYNSPLHF,TGTGCCAGCAGTCATCGACAGAGCTCCTATAATTCACCCCTCCACTTT
TRBJ2-2,NA,TRBV10-3,NA,CAISEIFSGGGVSTGELFF,TGTGCCATCAGTGAGATATTTTCGGGAGGGGGCGTAAGCACCGGGGAGCTGTTTTTT
TRBJ1-5,NA,TRBV5-6,TRBD1,CASSLGQGFGPQHF,TGTGCCAGCAGCTTGGGACAGGGATTTGGGCCCCAGCATTTT
TRBJ2-1,NA,TRBV20-1,NA,CSASVDRTLNSYNEQFF,TGCAGTGCTAGTGTAGACAGGACCCTTAACTCCTACAATGAGCAGTTCTTC
TRBJ2-3,NA,TRBV2,TRBD2,CASSAFSGSSTDTQYF,TGTGCCAGCAGCGCTTTTAGCGGGAGTAGCACAGATACGCAGTATTTT
TRBJ1-1,NA,TRBV5-1,TRBD1,CASSGTGMNTEAFF,TGCGCCAGCAGCGGGACAGGGATGAACACTGAAGCTTTCTTT
TRBJ2-7,NA,TRBV5-1,NA,CASSLQPAASAYEQYF,TGCGCCAGCAGCTTACAACCCGCGGCTAGCGCTTACGAGCAGTACTTC
TRBJ2-3,NA,TRBV19,NA,CASSTGYTDTQYF,TGTGCCAGTAGTACAGGTTACACAGATACGCAGTATTTT
TRBJ1-3,NA,TRBV28,TRBD1,CASSSRPGGASGNTIYF,TGTGCCAGCAGTTCTCGCCCAGGGGGCGCGAGTGGAAACACCATATATTTT
TRBJ2-1,few,TRBV6-1,NA,CASSEKGGENEQFF,TGTGCCAGCAGTGAAAAAGGCGGGGAGAATGAGCAGTTCTTC
TRBJ2-5,NA,TRBV10-2,TRBD2,CASSPGTTKGTQYF,TGCGCCAGCAGCCCCGGGACTACCAAAGGGACCCAGTACTTC
TRBJ2-7,NA,TRBV7-3,TRBD2,CAAGRSGGKYEQYF,TGTGCCGCGGGTAGGAGCGGGGGGAAGTACGAGCAGTACTTC
TRBJ1-3,NA,TRBV28,NA,CASSPGHTGNTIYF,TGTGCCAGCAGTCCGGGACACACGGGAAACACCATATATTTT
TRBJ2-3,NA,TRBV14,TRBD2,CASSLLAGATDTQYF,TGTGCCAGCAGCCTACTAGCGGGAGCCACAGATACGCAGTATTTT
TRBJ2-7,NA,TRBV7-2,NA,CASSLGRGIYEQYF,TGTGCCAGCAGCTTAGGGCGGGGCATCTACGAGCAGTACTTC
TRBJ2-4,NA,TRBV19,TRBD1,CASSSDRGVHIQYF,TGTGCCAGTAGTTCGGACAGGGGGGTCCACATTCAGTACTTC
TRBJ1-6,NA,TRBV6-5,TRBD1,CASSQGVGNSPLHF,TGTGCCAGCAGCCAGGGGGTTGGGAATTCACCCCTCCACTTT
TRBJ2-1,NA,TRBV12-5,TRBD2,CASGPSGGAPEQFF,TGTGCTAGTGGTCCCAGCGGGGGGGCACCTGAACAGTTCTTC
TRBJ2-5,NA,TRBV5-1,NA,CASSWGSQETQYF,TGCGCCAGCAGTTGGGGCAGCCAAGAGACCCAGTACTTC
TRBJ1-1,NA,TRBV7-2,NA,CASSLVVQTTTEAFF,TGTGCCAGCAGCTTAGTCGTACAGACAACCACTGAAGCTTTCTTT
TRBJ2-1,once,TRBV28,TRBD1,CASSFLRPGQGGEQFF,TGTGCCAGCAGTTTTCTTAGACCGGGACAGGGTGGTGAGCAGTTCTTC